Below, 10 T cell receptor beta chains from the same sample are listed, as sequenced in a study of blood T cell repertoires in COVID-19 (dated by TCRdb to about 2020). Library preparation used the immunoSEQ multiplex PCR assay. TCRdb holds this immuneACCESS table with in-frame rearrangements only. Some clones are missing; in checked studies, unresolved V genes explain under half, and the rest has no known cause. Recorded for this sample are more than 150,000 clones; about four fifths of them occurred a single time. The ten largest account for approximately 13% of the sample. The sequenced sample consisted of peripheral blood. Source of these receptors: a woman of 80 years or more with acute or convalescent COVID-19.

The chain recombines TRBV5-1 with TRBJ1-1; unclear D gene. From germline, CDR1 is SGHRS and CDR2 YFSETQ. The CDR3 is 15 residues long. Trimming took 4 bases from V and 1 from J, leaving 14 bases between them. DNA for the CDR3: TGCGCCAGCAGCCCCAAGGGTCGGGAGAACACTGAAGCTTTCTTT. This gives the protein CASSPKGRENTEAFF.

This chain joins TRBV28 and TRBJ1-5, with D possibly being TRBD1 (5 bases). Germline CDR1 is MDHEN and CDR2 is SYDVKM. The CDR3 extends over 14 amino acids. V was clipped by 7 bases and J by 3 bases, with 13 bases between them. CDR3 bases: TGTGCCAGCACCGGTGGGGGGTCCAATCAGCCCCAGCATTTT. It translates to CASTGGGSNQPQHF.

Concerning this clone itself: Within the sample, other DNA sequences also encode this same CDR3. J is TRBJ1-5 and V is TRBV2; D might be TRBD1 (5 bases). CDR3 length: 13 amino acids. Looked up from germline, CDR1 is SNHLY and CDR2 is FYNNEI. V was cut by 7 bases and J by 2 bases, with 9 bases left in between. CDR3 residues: CASMGQGNQPQHF. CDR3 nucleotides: TGTGCCAGCATGGGGCAGGGCAATCAGCCCCAGCATTTT.

The CDR3 region is CASSQDSYNEQFF. The CDR3 DNA reads TGTGCCAGCAGTCAGGACAGCTACAATGAGCAGTTCTTC. This chain links TRBV2 with TRBJ2-1, with D perhaps matching TRBD1 (6 bases). Germline CDR1 is SNHLY and CDR2 is FYNNEI. V lost 5 bases, J lost 3 bases, and 8 bases lay in between. This CDR3 spans 13 amino acids.

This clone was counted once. Here the CDR3 DNA reads TGCAGTGCTCCATTCCCCTACGAGCAGTACTTC. Translating gives CSAPFPYEQYF. The chain uses TRBV20-1 and TRBJ2-7; D gene uncertain. V lost 5 bases and J lost 2, with 7 bases in between. Germline assignment: CDR1 DFQATT and CDR2 SNEGSKA (reference sequence). This CDR3 has 11 residues.

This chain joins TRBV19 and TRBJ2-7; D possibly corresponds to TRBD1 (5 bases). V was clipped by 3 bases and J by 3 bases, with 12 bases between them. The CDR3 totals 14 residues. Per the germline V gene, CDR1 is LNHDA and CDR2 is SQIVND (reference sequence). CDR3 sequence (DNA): TGTGCCAGTAGTATGTCAACAGGTGGCTACGAGCAGTACTTC. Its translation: CASSMSTGGYEQYF.

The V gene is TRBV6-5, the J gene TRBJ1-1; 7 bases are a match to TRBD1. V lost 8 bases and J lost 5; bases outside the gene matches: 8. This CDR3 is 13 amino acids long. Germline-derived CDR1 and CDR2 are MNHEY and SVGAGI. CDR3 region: CASRDQGDTEAFF. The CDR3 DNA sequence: TGTGCCAGCCGCGACCAGGGGGATACTGAAGCTTTCTTT.

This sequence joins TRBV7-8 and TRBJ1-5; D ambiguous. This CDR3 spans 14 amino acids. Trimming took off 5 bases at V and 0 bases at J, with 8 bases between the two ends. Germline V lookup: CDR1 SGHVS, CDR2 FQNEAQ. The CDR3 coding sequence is TGTGCCAGCAGCCCCTTTAATAGCAATCAGCCCCAGCATTTT. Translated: CASSPFNSNQPQHF.

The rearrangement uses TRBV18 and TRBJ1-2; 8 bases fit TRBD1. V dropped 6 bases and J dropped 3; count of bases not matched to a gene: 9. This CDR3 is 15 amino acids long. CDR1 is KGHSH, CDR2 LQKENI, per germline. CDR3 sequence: CASSQQGASDYGYTF. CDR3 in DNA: TGTGCCAGCTCTCAGCAGGGGGCATCGGACTATGGCTACACCTTC.

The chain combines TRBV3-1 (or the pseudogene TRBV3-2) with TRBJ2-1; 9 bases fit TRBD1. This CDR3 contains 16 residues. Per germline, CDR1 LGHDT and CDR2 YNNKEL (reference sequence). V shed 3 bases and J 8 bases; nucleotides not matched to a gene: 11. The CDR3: CASSQGTGLSSDEQFF. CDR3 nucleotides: TGTGCCAGCAGCCAGGGGACAGGGTTGAGTAGCGATGAGCAGTTCTTC.